A selection of T cell receptor beta chains follows, all from one sample in a study of technical replicates of blood from several donors. The repertoire was sequenced with immunoSEQ multiplex PCR; TCRdb's copy has only in-frame clones and lacks some. The sample holds about 89,000 clones, 94% seen once. Material for sequencing was T cells isolated from PBMCs. These receptors were taken from a human donor in good health. Each CDR3 is given with its conserved first and last residue. A D gene is named only where the DNA matches it firmly. Where a row states a size, it is once, few, many or the class of an expanded clone; other rows omit it.

V	J	D	size	CDR3	DNA
TRBV7-8	TRBJ2-2	TRBD1	.	CASSAPGQGTGELFF	TGTGCCAGCAGCGCCCCGGGACAGGGAACAGGGGAGCTGTTTTTT
TRBV7-9	TRBJ2-7	.	once	CATASVAYEQYF	TGTGCCACCGCTAGTGTCGCCTACGAGCAGTACTTC
TRBV7-9	TRBJ1-1	TRBD1	.	CASSLGQGINTEAFF	TGTGCCAGCAGCTTAGGACAGGGGATTAACACTGAAGCTTTCTTT
TRBV18	TRBJ1-2	.	.	CASSPAGSRYGYTF	TGTGCCAGCTCACCGGCGGGGTCACGCTATGGCTACACCTTC
TRBV19	TRBJ2-7	TRBD1	.	CASSIMTGAYEQYF	TGTGCCAGTAGTATAATGACAGGGGCCTACGAGCAGTACTTC
TRBV4-1	TRBJ2-7	.	.	CASSQGGNYEQYF	TGCGCCAGCAGCCAAGGAGGGAACTACGAGCAGTACTTC
TRBV19	TRBJ2-5	.	.	CASSIDGRGSQETQYF	TGTGCCAGTAGTATAGATGGCCGAGGTTCACAAGAGACCCAGTACTTC
TRBV19	TRBJ1-1	.	.	CASSPTAVGNTEAFF	TGTGCCAGTAGTCCCACTGCGGTAGGGAACACTGAAGCTTTCTTT
TRBV7-2	TRBJ2-7	TRBD2	.	CASSGVGLGTYEQYF	TGTGCCAGCAGCGGTGTGGGACTAGGGACCTACGAGCAGTACTTC
TRBV6-1	TRBJ1-3	.	.	CATRQSSGNTIYF	TGTGCCACCCGACAGAGCTCTGGAAACACCATATATTTT
TRBV7-3	TRBJ2-2	.	.	CASSLQGGPNTGELFF	TGTGCCAGCAGCCTACAGGGAGGGCCGAACACCGGGGAGCTGTTTTTT
TRBV18	TRBJ2-2	TRBD2	.	CASSPSAGLDTGELFF	TGTGCCAGCTCACCATCAGCGGGGCTAGACACCGGGGAGCTGTTTTTT
TRBV5-1	TRBJ2-5	.	.	CASSFGEETQYF	TGCGCCAGCAGCTTTGGAGAAGAGACCCAGTACTTC
TRBV5-1	TRBJ1-2	.	.	CASSLGSGLVRETSGYTF	TGCGCCAGCAGCTTGGGGAGCGGTCTCGTGCGGGAAACAAGTGGCTACACCTTC
TRBV5-1	TRBJ2-3	.	.	CASMKRLVGESSTDTQYF	TGCGCCAGCATGAAGAGACTAGTAGGCGAATCTAGCACAGATACGCAGTATTTT
TRBV7-9	TRBJ1-2	.	once	CASSYGPGVNYGYTF	TGTGCCAGCAGCTATGGGCCAGGGGTGAACTATGGCTACACCTTC
TRBV27	TRBJ1-1	.	.	CASSYTRVNTEAFF	TGTGCCAGCAGTTACACACGGGTGAACACTGAAGCTTTCTTT
TRBV12-5	TRBJ2-3	.	.	CASGLPPTFGRSSTDTQYF	TGTGCTAGTGGTTTGCCCCCCACTTTCGGGAGAAGTAGCACAGATACGCAGTATTTT
TRBV5-1	TRBJ2-3	.	.	CASSYSPDSTTDTQYF	TGCGCCAGCAGCTACTCCCCCGACTCCACTACAGATACGCAGTATTTT
TRBV29-1	TRBJ1-1	TRBD1	.	CSTRGTGAITGNTEAFF	TGCAGCACTCGGGGGACAGGGGCCATTACGGGGAACACTGAAGCTTTCTTT
TRBV19	TRBJ1-2	.	.	CASSISHSYGYTF	TGTGCCAGTAGTATATCCCACTCCTATGGCTACACCTTC
TRBV18	TRBJ2-7	TRBD2	once	CASSQPGTSEYEQYF	TGTGCCAGCTCCCAGCCCGGGACTAGTGAGTACGAGCAGTACTTC
TRBV7-9	TRBJ1-2	.	.	CASSFPQGIYGYTF	TGTGCCAGCAGCTTTCCCCAGGGGATCTATGGCTACACCTTC
TRBV2	TRBJ2-3	TRBD1	.	CASRGDSVTDTQYF	TGTGCCAGCAGGGGGGACAGCGTAACAGATACGCAGTATTTT
TRBV5-4	TRBJ2-3	TRBD2	.	CASSLGAGGSSPTQYF	TGTGCCAGCAGCTTGGGTGCGGGAGGTTCTTCGCCTACGCAGTATTTT
TRBV9	TRBJ1-1	.	.	CASSRDSAMNTEAFF	TGTGCCAGCAGCCGCGACAGCGCTATGAACACTGAAGCTTTCTTT
TRBV10-3	TRBJ1-4	.	.	CATAEGVNEKLFF	TGTGCCACAGCGGAGGGCGTTAATGAAAAACTGTTTTTT
TRBV4-2	TRBJ2-4	TRBD2	.	CASSQDHGTSGNIQYF	TGTGCCAGCAGCCAAGATCACGGGACTAGCGGGAACATTCAGTACTTC
TRBV11-2	TRBJ2-7	TRBD2	.	CASSSSVGEGREQYF	TGTGCCAGCAGCTCTAGTGTGGGGGAGGGCCGCGAGCAGTACTTC
TRBV2	TRBJ1-5	TRBD1	.	CASSGDRGIINQPQHF	TGTGCCAGCAGCGGGGACAGGGGGATAATCAATCAGCCCCAGCATTTT
TRBV5-6	TRBJ2-7	.	.	CASSLTGSYEQYF	TGTGCCAGCAGCTTGACAGGCTCCTACGAGCAGTACTTC
TRBV6-5	TRBJ1-1	.	.	CASSYSGPLNTEAFF	TGTGCCAGCAGTTACTCGGGCCCTTTGAACACTGAAGCTTTCTTT
TRBV25-1	TRBJ1-1	.	.	CASSPPGTEAFF	TGTGCCAGCAGTCCCCCGGGAACTGAAGCTTTCTTT
TRBV7-2	TRBJ2-7	TRBD1	.	CASSFGTGGYEQYF	TGTGCCAGCAGCTTTGGGACAGGGGGCTACGAGCAGTACTTC
TRBV5-1	TRBJ2-7	.	.	CASSFRVGDNYEQYF	TGCGCCAGCAGCTTCCGGGTTGGGGACAACTACGAGCAGTACTTC
TRBV15	TRBJ2-2	.	.	CATSYEQGIGELFF	TGTGCCACCAGTTACGAACAGGGAATCGGGGAGCTGTTTTTT
TRBV7-2	TRBJ1-4	TRBD1	.	CASSRDSFRPNEKLFF	TGTGCCAGCAGTAGGGACAGTTTTAGGCCTAATGAAAAACTGTTTTTT
TRBV10-1	TRBJ2-2	TRBD1	.	CASSESPGQGIRPGELFF	TGCGCCAGCAGTGAGTCGCCGGGACAGGGGATCAGGCCCGGGGAGCTGTTTTTT
TRBV5-6	TRBJ2-2	TRBD2	.	CASSLGGRPTGELFF	TGTGCCAGCAGCTTGGGCGGGAGGCCTACCGGGGAGCTGTTTTTT
TRBV9	TRBJ2-7	TRBD1	.	CASSPWGGQGSREQYF	TGTGCCAGCAGCCCATGGGGAGGACAGGGTTCTCGCGAGCAGTACTTC
TRBV29-1	TRBJ1-1	.	.	CSVWQSENTEAFF	TGCAGCGTATGGCAAAGTGAGAACACTGAAGCTTTCTTT
TRBV30	TRBJ1-5	TRBD1	.	CAWRGQGSQPQHF	TGTGCCTGGAGGGGACAGGGGTCTCAGCCCCAGCATTTT